This T cell receptor beta chain was sequenced during a study of beta chain features in type 1 diabetes. The wider study: All samples together contributed about 100,000,000 sorted cells for examination. General study results and limits: Whether TCRB rearrangement is influenced by HLA type went unresolved here. It was among patients, rather than healthy donors, that naive, central memory and Treg TCRB repertoires appeared more similar. Shorter templates might be favored by PCR, equally in patients and controls.

On this clone: Its antigen is still unknown.

The CDR3 is made up of 12 amino acids. The germline CDR1 and CDR2 sequences are KGHSH and LQKENI. The V gene lost 6 bases and the J gene lost 7 bases, with 10 bases spanning the gap. Reverse transcription of all isolated RNA meant that expressed TCRB transcripts were sequenced. Data came from immunoSEQ multiplex PCR; TCRdb stores just in-frame clones and leaves some out. This sample has under 400,000 clones, with about 18% found just once. This TCR came from a woman under 30 in good health. The J gene is TRBJ2-1, the V gene TRBV18, with no clear D. Source material: naive CD4+ T cells from blood. Here the CDR3 reads CASSRDKNEQFF. The CDR3 DNA reads TGTGCCAGCTCCCGCGACAAAAATGAGCAGTTCTTC.